A single sample gave rise to the 15 T cell receptor beta chains below, sequenced in a study of T cell responses to AZD1222 COVID-19 vaccine. The table came from immunoSEQ multiplex PCR; TCRdb's copy has only in-frame clones and leaves some out. The data contain some 100,000 clones, about 87% of them singletons. Specimen: peripheral blood, collected on day 0 of MenACWY control vaccination. The receptor source for this set is an adult in good health.

The chain uses TRBV25-1 and TRBJ2-3; 10 bases line up with TRBD1. The CDR3 has 16 amino acids. After removal of 1 base from V and 4 bases from J, the junction contained 5 bases not matched to a gene. Germline values: CDR1 MGHDK, CDR2 SYGVNS. The CDR3 loop is CASSESGDRGADTQYF. DNA for the CDR3: TGTGCCAGCAGTGAATCCGGGGACAGGGGCGCAGATACGCAGTATTTT.

The chain uses TRBV6-6 and TRBJ2-5; 10 bases are shared with TRBD2. In germline, CDR1 is MNHNY, CDR2 SVGAGI (reference sequence). This CDR3 contains 16 residues. Germline trimming cut 7 bases from V and 4 bases from J; bases unmatched to any gene: 12. The CDR3 sequence is CASTSGTSEGRETQYF. The CDR3 nucleotides are TGTGCCAGCACAAGCGGGACTAGCGAGGGAAGAGAGACCCAGTACTTC.

The gene calls are TRBV11-1 and TRBJ1-1; 7 bases are shared with TRBD1. This CDR3 region has 14 residues. Looked up from germline, CDR1 is SGHAT and CDR2 is FQDESV (reference sequence). Losses at the gene ends were 1 base for V and 2 bases for J; bases not matched to a gene: 1. CDR3 amino acids: CASSLDRGNTEAFF. The CDR3 DNA follows: TGTGCCAGCAGCTTAGACAGGGGAAACACTGAAGCTTTCTTT.

The chain joins TRBV24-1 to TRBJ1-2, with D perhaps TRBD1 (5 bases). The CDR3 consists of 12 residues. The V gene lost 0 bases and the J gene lost 7 bases, with 5 bases spanning the gap. Germline V CDR1 and CDR2: KGHDR, SFDVKD. In nucleotides, the CDR3 is TGTGCCACCAGTGATTTGGGGGGTGGCTACACCTTC. Protein product: CATSDLGGGYTF.

The chain carries TRBV2 and TRBJ2-7, with 7 bases fitting TRBD1. With 4 bases clipped from V and 6 bases from J, the junction kept 6 bases outside the gene matches. The germline CDR1 and CDR2 sequences are SNHLY and FYNNEI. CDR3 size: 13 residues. CDR3 sequence reads: CASSADRVREQYF. CDR3 nucleotide sequence: TGTGCCAGCAGTGCAGACAGGGTGCGCGAGCAGTACTTC.

The genes are TRBV5-1 and TRBJ2-7, with TRBD1 as a possible D gene (6 bases). The germline V gene has CDR1 SGHRS and CDR2 YFSETQ. The CDR3 has 13 residues. V was shortened by 2 bases and J by 5 bases, with 11 bases between the two germline ends. The CDR3 DNA is TGCGCCAGCAGCTTTACGGACAGTGACGAGCAGTACTTC. Translation gives CASSFTDSDEQYF.

V and J are TRBV6-2 or TRBV6-3 and TRBJ1-2; TRBD1 matches 7 bases. Per germline, CDR1 MNHEY and CDR2 SVGEGT. The CDR3 has 15 residues. Trimming cost V 5 bases and J 2 bases; bases outside gene matches: 8. The CDR3 protein is CASSLEGTDNYGYTF. Written as DNA, the CDR3 is TGTGCCAGCAGTCTCGAGGGGACAGACAACTATGGCTACACCTTC.

The chain links TRBV18 to TRBJ1-6, with no clear D. The CDR3 totals 17 residues. Germline V gene sequence: CDR1 KGHSH, CDR2 LQKENI. V was shortened by 2 bases and J by 0 bases, with 11 bases between the two germline ends. Here the CDR3 reads CASSPNMGSSYNSPLHF. The CDR3 nucleotides are TGTGCCAGCTCACCAAATATGGGGAGCTCCTATAATTCACCCCTCCACTTT.

The rearrangement uses TRBV2 and TRBJ2-7, with D perhaps TRBD1 (6 bases). This CDR3 has 14 residues. Germline CDR1 reads SNHLY; CDR2 reads FYNNEI. The ends were cut back, 6 bases at V and 2 bases at J, with 14 bases in the middle. CDR3 amino acids: CASSAGTIPYEQYF. DNA for the CDR3: TGTGCCAGCAGCGCCGGGACAATACCCTACGAGCAGTACTTC.

J is TRBJ2-5 and V is TRBV4-3; 10 bases agree with TRBD1. V was pared by 5 bases and J by 6 bases, with 6 bases of the junction left unmatched. Germline-derived CDR1 and CDR2 are LGHNA and YSLEER. The CDR3 totals 14 residues. CDR3 residues: CASSVNDRGQTQYF. The CDR3 coding sequence is TGCGCCAGCAGCGTAAATGACAGGGGGCAGACCCAGTACTTC.

V gene TRBV4-3 combines with J gene TRBJ2-1, with D perhaps TRBD2 (6 bases). CDR1 and CDR2 from the germline V gene are LGHNA and YSLEER. V gave up 1 base and J gave up 2 bases, with 12 bases separating them. The CDR3 is 16 residues long. The CDR3 reads CASSQGLALAYNEQFF. As DNA, the CDR3 is TGCGCCAGCAGCCAAGGCCTAGCGTTGGCCTACAATGAGCAGTTCTTC.

V is TRBV19 and J is TRBJ1-4, with D maybe TRBD1 (5 bases). V was pared by 3 bases and J by 3 bases, with 14 bases between. The CDR3 is 16 amino acids. CDR1 is LNHDA and CDR2 is SQIVND in the germline V gene (reference sequence). CDR3 nucleotides: TGTGCCAGTAGTATCGGAGCGGGGGTAGCTAATGAAAAACTGTTTTTT. This encodes CASSIGAGVANEKLFF.

This chain uses TRBV7-2 with TRBJ2-4; D may be TRBD1 or TRBD2 (5 bases each). This CDR3 region has 17 residues. V shed 5 bases and J shed 1 base, with 18 bases lying between them. The germline gives CDR1 SGHTA, CDR2 FQGNSA. CDR3 DNA sequence: TGTGCCAGCAGCGGGAGTCTAGGGGAACTGGCCAAAAACATTCAGTACTTC. Its protein product is CASSGSLGELAKNIQYF.

The J gene is TRBJ1-3, the V gene TRBV30, with D tentatively TRBD1 (5 bases). The CDR3 loop spans 14 amino acids. Trimming stripped 2 bases from V and 2 bases from J, with 10 bases between. Germline loops: CDR1 GTSNPN, CDR2 SVGIG (reference sequence). The DNA of the CDR3 is TGTGCCTGGAGTTCAGGGCTGGCTGGAAACACCATATATTTT. Translating gives CAWSSGLAGNTIYF.

The chain combines TRBV19 with TRBJ1-2; weak D call: TRBD1 (6 bases). The CDR3 sequence is 15 residues long. With 5 bases removed from V and 2 bases from J, the gap between germline ends came to 15 bases. The germline CDR1 and CDR2 sequences are LNHDA and SQIVND (reference sequence). CDR3 nucleotides: TGTGCCAGTAGTTGGGACACCTTCAGCAACTATGGCTACACCTTC. Protein sequence: CASSWDTFSNYGYTF. Based on the CDR3 plus reference TRBV19 and TRBJ1-2, the full variable domain is DGGITQSPKYLFRKEGQNVTLSCEQNLNHDAMYWYRQDPGQGLRLIYYSQIVNDFQKGDIAEGYSVSREKKESFPLTVTSAQKNPTAFYLCASSWDTFSNYGYTFGSGTRLTVV.